Listed below are T cell receptor beta chains from one sample, sequenced in a study of molecular identifiers for immune sequencing clone quantification. TCRdb recomputed calls from the PCR reads with MiXCR, one row per CDR3 protein. In the table there are approximately 100,000 distinct CDR3 sequences, around a third of which are singletons. Source material: naive CD8+ T cells from blood, with Jurkat cell RNA spiked in. Every receptor here comes from a human donor in good health. Some libraries in this study had Jurkat cell RNA spiked in. The CDR3 runs from the conserved cysteine through the conserved F or W. The D gene is left open where the match is weak. A clone size is listed for some rows: how often the clone was seen (once, few, many), or a class if it is expanded.

v_call	clone_size	j_call	d_call	cdr3_nt	cdr3_aa
TRBV5-4	-	TRBJ1-1	-	TGTGCCAGCAGCTTGGCACCGGGGAGCACTGAAGCTTTCTTT	CASSLAPGSTEAFF
TRBV9	-	TRBJ2-1	-	TGTGCCAGCAGCGTAGTTCCTAGCGACTGCAATGAGCAGTTCTTC	CASSVVPSDCNEQFF
TRBV6-6	-	TRBJ2-6	-	-	CASTPVGPGANVLAF
TRBV2	many	TRBJ2-3	TRBD1	TGTGCCAGCGAGATACCGGGACAGGGCACAGATACGCAGTATTTT	CASEIPGQGTDTQYF
TRBV7-8	-	TRBJ2-7	-	TGTGCCAGCAGCTTAGCGGTGATCGGCGAGCAGTACTTC	CASSLAVIGEQYF
TRBV20-1	-	TRBJ2-4	-	TGCAGTGCTAGCGGGGACCTCCTAGCCAAAAACATTCAGTACTTC	CSASGDLLAKNIQYF
TRBV15	-	TRBJ2-4	-	TGTGCCACCAGCAGCCTTGTGGGCTACCTAGCCAAAAACATTCAGTACTTC	CATSSLVGYLAKNIQYF
TRBV6-2/TRBV6-3	-	TRBJ2-3	TRBD2	TGTGCCAGCAGTTCAGGGACTAGCGAGGGAGATACGCAGTATTTT	CASSSGTSEGDTQYF
TRBV3-1	-	TRBJ2-7	TRBD2	TGTGCCAGCAGCCTGGGAGGGAGGGCCCACGAGCAGTACTTC	CASSLGGRAHEQYF
TRBV7-2	-	TRBJ1-3	-	TGTGCCAGCAGCGAATGGTACAGCGTTGGAAACACCATATATTTT	CASSEWYSVGNTIYF
TRBV7-9	-	TRBJ2-5	-	TGTGCCAGCAGCTTAGAGGACTGGGAGACCCAGTACTTC	CASSLEDWETQYF
TRBV7-9	few	TRBJ2-3	-	TGTGCCAGCAGTAAACTCAGCCGTTCTAGCACAGATACGCAGTATTTT	CASSKLSRSSTDTQYF
TRBV4-3	-	TRBJ2-5	-	TGCGCCAGCAGCCAGACTACAGTGGAAGAGACCCAGTACTTC	CASSQTTVEETQYF
TRBV28	many	TRBJ2-7	-	TGTGCCAGCAGTTCGAGGGCCTCCGTTTACGAGCAGTACTTC	CASSSRASVYEQYF
TRBV13	-	TRBJ2-7	-	TGTGCCAGCCGCGCCCAGGGTGGCTACGAGCAGTACTTC	CASRAQGGYEQYF
TRBV28	many	TRBJ2-2	-	TGTGCCTCTCAACCTCAGCTGAACACCGGGGAGCTGTTTTTT	CASQPQLNTGELFF
TRBV28	few	TRBJ1-1	-	TGTGCCAGCAGTAGGGTGGGGGATGATGAAGCTTTCTTT	CASSRVGDDEAFF
TRBV28	many	TRBJ1-1	-	TGTGCCAGCAGTTTACTTGCAGACAGGAGCACTGAAGCTTTCTTT	CASSLLADRSTEAFF
TRBV7-6	few	TRBJ2-7	-	TGTGCCAGCAGCTCCACGGGGAGCGAGCAGTACTTC	CASSSTGSEQYF
TRBV24-1	-	TRBJ2-2	TRBD2	TGTGCCACCAGAGCTAGCGGCTCGAACACCGGGGAGCTGTTTTTT	CATRASGSNTGELFF
TRBV5-1	many	TRBJ2-3	TRBD2	TGCGCCAGCAGCTCGGGACTAGCGGGAGGAGATACGCAGTATTTT	CASSSGLAGGDTQYF
TRBV7-2	-	TRBJ1-5	TRBD1	TGTGCCAGCAGCTCATATATTGGACAGGGGGCAAATAATCAGCCCCAGCATTTT	CASSSYIGQGANNQPQHF
TRBV9	-	TRBJ1-4	-	TGTGCCAGCAGCGTAGCGGGCGTAGGGGAAAAACTGTTTTTT	CASSVAGVGEKLFF
TRBV12-3/TRBV12-4	few	TRBJ2-5	TRBD2	TGTGCCAGCCTGGCTAGCGGGGATGAGACCCAGTACTTC	CASLASGDETQYF
TRBV5-1	-	TRBJ1-1	-	TGCGCCAGCAGCATAGGACAGAACATTAACACTGAAGCTTTCTTT	CASSIGQNINTEAFF
TRBV7-6	few	TRBJ2-2	-	TGTGCCAGCACTTCAGGGCCGGTCACCGGGGAGCTGTTTTTT	CASTSGPVTGELFF
TRBV20-1	-	TRBJ2-7	-	TGCAGTGCTGGGACACCGTTATCCGTTGATACCCTTCAGCAGTACTTC	CSAGTPLSVDTLQQYF
TRBV4-2	-	TRBJ2-4	-	TGTGCCAGCAGCCAAGCGCTGCCCGCCAAAAACATTCAGTACTTC	CASSQALPAKNIQYF
TRBV2	few	TRBJ1-3	-	TGTGCCAGCAGTGGACGAGGGTGGAACACCATATATTTT	CASSGRGWNTIYF
TRBV9	many	TRBJ1-5	TRBD1	TGTGCCAGCAGCCCCGGACAGGACAATCAGCCCCAGCATTTT	CASSPGQDNQPQHF
TRBV27	-	TRBJ1-4	-	TGTGCCAGCAGCTCCAACGAAAAACTGTTTTTT	CASSSNEKLFF
TRBV7-2	-	TRBJ2-3	-	TGTGCCAGCAGCTTAGAGAGGGGGGAGGGAGATACGCAGAATTTT	CASSLERGEGDTQNF
TRBV15	-	TRBJ1-5	-	TGTGCCACCAGTAGAGGGACTCCAGGCCCCAATCAGCCCCAGCATTTT	CATSRGTPGPNQPQHF
TRBV6-5	once	TRBJ1-1	-	TGTGCCAGCAGTCCTCCCCCCGGCGGGAACACTGAAGCTTTCTTT	CASSPPPGGNTEAFF
TRBV5-6	many	TRBJ2-7	TRBD1	TGTGCCAGCAGCTCCCAGGGGGCGTGGGAGCAGTACTTC	CASSSQGAWEQYF
TRBV4-2	many	TRBJ1-1	TRBD1	TGTGCCAGCAGCCACGGGCAGGGGGCAGTGGGCACTGAAGCTTTCTTT	CASSHGQGAVGTEAFF
TRBV4-2	many	TRBJ1-5	TRBD1	TGTGCCAGCAGCCAGGGACAGGGGGTTGAATGGGCCCAGCATTTT	CASSQGQGVEWAQHF
TRBV4-1	few	TRBJ1-1	-	TGCGCCAGCAGCCAATTTGGGCAGGCGAACACTGAAGCTTTCTTT	CASSQFGQANTEAFF